The 5 T cell receptor beta chains presented below share a single source sample, sequenced in a study of blood T cell repertoires in COVID-19. Profiling relied on immunoSEQ multiplex PCR, and the TCRdb table lists in-frame clones only, not all of them. The sample consists of fewer than 200,000 clones, approximately 79% of them appearing once. Sequenced material: PBMCs or T cells enriched from blood (not recorded which). Every receptor here comes from a man over 45 who had recovered from COVID-19.

This clone was recorded once. The V and J genes are TRBV5-1 and TRBJ2-3, with 13 bases lining up with TRBD2. Germline values: CDR1 SGHRS, CDR2 YFSETQ. This CDR3 is built from 19 residues. The J segment lost 0 bases and the V segment lost 4 bases, leaving 11 bases of the junction unmatched. The CDR3 region has the DNA TGCGCCAGCAGCGCCCGCGGGACTAGCGGGGTTTTTAGCACAGATACGCAGTATTTT. It translates to CASSARGTSGVFSTDTQYF.

This sequence joins TRBV5-4 and TRBJ1-3; possible D gene TRBD1, 6 bases. V was clipped by 1 base and J by 3 bases, with 8 bases between them. The germline CDR1 and CDR2 sequences are SGHNT and YYREEE (reference sequence). The CDR3 sequence is 14 residues long. CDR3 amino acids: CASSLTGYGNTIYF. The CDR3 nucleotides are TGTGCCAGCAGCTTGACAGGGTATGGAAACACCATATATTTT.

This rearrangement joins TRBV4-3 to TRBJ1-2, with 9 positions matching TRBD1. This CDR3 comprises 15 residues. Germline CDR1 and CDR2: LGHNA and YSLEER. The V segment lost 1 base and the J segment 0 bases; nucleotides outside the gene matches: 0. CDR3 sequence reads: CASSQGDRANYGYTF. The CDR3 nucleotides are TGCGCCAGCAGCCAAGGGGACAGGGCTAACTATGGCTACACCTTC.

This clone appeared once. The chain couples TRBV10-3 to TRBJ1-3; D remains ambiguous. The CDR3 runs 12 residues. Germline V gene data show CDR1 as ENHRY and CDR2 as SYGVKD. V was trimmed by 4 bases and J by 1 base, leaving 2 bases between them. CDR3 residues: CAISASGNTIYF. CDR3 nucleotide sequence: TGTGCCATCAGTGCGTCTGGAAACACCATATATTTT.

This clone was detected only once. The J gene is TRBJ2-1, the V gene TRBV4-2, with 8 bases identical to TRBD1. This CDR3 contains 12 residues. V lost 8 bases, J lost 6 bases, and 3 bases stayed unmatched. Looked up from germline, CDR1 is LGHNA and CDR2 is YNFKEQ. This CDR3 reads CASSDRVNEQFF. The DNA for the CDR3 is TGTGCCAGCTCGGACAGGGTCAATGAGCAGTTCTTC.